The T cell receptor beta chain under discussion was sequenced for a study of blood T cells in healthy people across ages. Study-level points and caveats: It was the long-lived donors that had more naive CD4+ cells and higher diversity than aged donors. TCR beta diversity, measured per million T cells, fell in a roughly linear way with age.

This clonotype appeared once. What it binds is not known. A second PCR of 7 to 11 cycles used a sample-barcoded 5' primer and a J-beta primer mix. MiXCR, run by TCRdb on the 5' RACE reads, gives a single entry per CDR3 protein. The sample has over 1.5 million distinct CDR3 sequences, roughly 50% seen once. The germline gives CDR1 MNHEY, CDR2 SVGAGI. The CDR3 has 16 residues. This rearrangement joins TRBV6-5 to TRBJ2-7; the D is unclear. Gene TRBJ2-5 matches the end of the DNA better, so the J call may be wrong. Sequencing used blood. The sequence derives from a woman in her forties in good health. This CDR3 reads CASSYSISTPRKTQYF. In nucleotides, the CDR3 is TGTGCCAGCAGTTACTCGATTAGCACCCCGAGGAAGACCCAGTACTTC.